The next 19 T cell receptor beta chains were all read from a single sample in a study of control samples from healthy donors and cancer patients. Profiled with immunoSEQ multiplex PCR; TCRdb holds only in-frame clones, not every one. The table has around 99,000 clones, just over 90% seen once. Material for sequencing was blood. The source is a human donor in good health. The donor label of this sample is uncertain.

This chain connects TRBV10-1 to TRBJ1-2, with D unclear. Trimming cost V 3 bases and J 7 bases, with 12 bases left between them. This CDR3 has 13 residues. Germline V lookup: CDR1 WNHNN, CDR2 SYGVQD (reference sequence). CDR3 amino acids: CASSETGGGGYTF. In DNA, the CDR3 is TGCGCCAGCAGTGAAACGGGAGGTGGTGGCTACACCTTC.

The rearrangement joins TRBV24-1 to TRBJ2-7, with 7 bases matching TRBD1. The trim removed 4 bases at V and 2 bases at J, leaving 7 bases unmatched. Germline assignment: CDR1 KGHDR and CDR2 SFDVKD. The CDR3 is 15 residues long. In nucleotides, the CDR3 is TGTGCCACCAGTGAGGCGACAGGGACCGCCTACGAGCAGTACTTC. It is translated as CATSEATGTAYEQYF.

J is TRBJ2-1 and V is TRBV7-9; 8 positions agree with TRBD2. V was pared by 5 bases and J by 5 bases, with 11 bases of the junction left unmatched. Looked up from germline, CDR1 is SEHNR and CDR2 is FQNEAQ (reference sequence). This CDR3 has 16 residues. CDR3 sequence: CASSHTPGLVDNEQFF. CDR3 coding DNA: TGTGCCAGCAGCCATACACCGGGACTAGTGGACAATGAGCAGTTCTTC. Full variable domain (outside the CDR3, taken from reference TRBV7-9 and TRBJ2-1): DTGVSQNPRHKITKRGQNVTFRCDPISEHNRLYWYRQTLGQGPEFLTYFQNEAQLEKSRLLSDRFSAERPKGSFSTLEIQRTEQGDSAMYLCASSHTPGLVDNEQFFGPGTRLTVL.

This clone was counted once. The chain carries TRBV25-1 and TRBJ1-2; perhaps TRBD1 as D (6 bases). This CDR3 spans 14 amino acids. Germline V CDR1 and CDR2: MGHDK, SYGVNS. Trimming removed 1 base from V and 6 bases from J, with 12 bases in between. The CDR3, as DNA: TGTGCCAGCAGTGAATTTGGGACACTAAATGGCTACACCTTC. It translates to CASSEFGTLNGYTF.

This clone was seen a handful of times. The rearrangement joins TRBV5-4 to TRBJ2-4; tentative D call: TRBD2 (6 bases). There are 16 residues in the CDR3. Deletions cut 1 base from V and 0 bases from J, with 11 bases between. Germline values: CDR1 SGHNT, CDR2 YYREEE (reference sequence). The CDR3 spells CASSLRGDIAKNIQYF. In DNA, the CDR3 is TGTGCCAGCAGCTTGCGCGGGGATATAGCCAAAAACATTCAGTACTTC.

V is TRBV11-2 and J is TRBJ2-7, with D perhaps matching TRBD1 (6 bases). The CDR3 contains 16 residues. Trimming pared 5 bases from V and 2 bases from J, leaving 19 bases between. Germline CDR1 reads SGHAT; CDR2 reads FQNNGV. The DNA of the CDR3 is TGTGCCAGCAGCCCCCAACCGCCGACAGGTACCTACGAGCAGTACTTC. Residues: CASSPQPPTGTYEQYF.

The genes are TRBV5-1 and TRBJ1-4; possibly TRBD1 for D (6 bases). From germline, CDR1 is SGHRS and CDR2 YFSETQ. Trimming cost V 5 bases and J 2 bases, with 13 bases left between them. This CDR3 has 15 residues. The CDR3 region is CASSWVGATNEKLFF. CDR3 nucleotides: TGCGCCAGCAGTTGGGTGGGGGCTACTAATGAAAAACTGTTTTTT.

The gene calls are TRBV12-3 or TRBV12-4 and TRBJ2-1; TRBD2 agrees at 9 bases. This CDR3 spans 13 amino acids. V gave up 8 bases and J gave up 6 bases; unmatched junction bases: 5. CDR3: CASLSGGPNEQFF. The DNA of the CDR3 is TGTGCCAGCTTGAGCGGGGGGCCCAATGAGCAGTTCTTC.

The chain carries TRBV6-1 and TRBJ1-2; D is perhaps TRBD1 (5 bases). This CDR3 region has 15 residues. The germline V gene encodes CDR1 MNHNS and CDR2 SASEGT. With 2 bases removed from V and 4 bases from J, the gap between germline ends came to 14 bases. For the CDR3, the DNA is TGTGCCAGCAGTGAAATCGTCGACAGAGGCTATGGCTACACCTTC. Translated, it gives CASSEIVDRGYGYTF.

The genes are TRBV19 and TRBJ2-7; D not resolved. The V end was cut by 5 bases, the J end by 4 bases, with 6 bases between. Germline loops: CDR1 LNHDA, CDR2 SQIVND (reference sequence). The CDR3 length is 11 residues. The CDR3 is CASSGRYEQYF. The CDR3, as DNA: TGTGCCAGTAGTGGCAGGTACGAGCAGTACTTC.

In this sample, this clone turned up a few times. This sequence joins TRBV27 and TRBJ1-5; D is uncertain. Germline V gives CDR1 MNHEY, CDR2 SMNVEV (reference sequence). V lost 7 bases and J 7 bases, leaving 14 bases between the germline ends. CDR3 length: 13 residues. CDR3 residues: CASKMGVGQPQHF. CDR3 in DNA: TGTGCCAGCAAAATGGGAGTCGGCCAGCCCCAGCATTTT.

The chain employs TRBV6-2 or TRBV6-3 and TRBJ1-1; perhaps TRBD1 as D (5 bases). The length of the CDR3 is 15 residues. The V and J ends lost 5 bases and 4 bases respectively, with 17 bases between them. In germline, CDR1 is MNHEY, CDR2 SVGEGT. CDR3 nucleotide sequence: TGTGCCAGCAGTACATCCAGGGTCGGGGTCACTGAAGCTTTCTTT. Amino acids: CASSTSRVGVTEAFF.

Points on this clone: The junction does not match germline at one end; this may be a read error. V is TRBV7-9 and J is TRBJ1-4, with D perhaps matching TRBD1 (5 bases). This CDR3 is 14 amino acids long. Germline CDR1 and CDR2: SEHNR and FQNEAQ (reference sequence). The CDR3 coding sequence is TGTGCCAGCAGTTTAGAGGGGCCTAGTGAAAAACTGTTTTTT. Its translation: CASSLEGPSEKLFF.

This clone was observed a handful of times. V gene TRBV18 combines with J gene TRBJ2-1, with 7 nucleotides matching TRBD1. The V and J ends lost 6 bases and 1 base, in that order; junction bases with no gene match: 12. CDR1 KGHSH and CDR2 LQKENI come from the germline V gene. The CDR3 has 17 residues. In nucleotides, the CDR3 is TGTGCCAGCTCGCACATGACAGGGACGGGGTCCTACAATGAGCAGTTCTTC. This gives the protein CASSHMTGTGSYNEQFF.

Note on this clone: The sample contains more than one DNA sequence encoding this CDR3. The chain couples TRBV18 to TRBJ2-2; tentative D call: TRBD1 (5 bases). V was clipped by 3 bases and J by 0 bases, with 5 bases between them. Germline assignment: CDR1 KGHSH and CDR2 LQKENI. The length of the CDR3 is 14 residues. The CDR3 DNA follows: TGTGCCAGCTCACCGACAGCGAACACCGGGGAGCTGTTTTTT. Translating it yields CASSPTANTGELFF.

The rearrangement uses TRBV6-5 and TRBJ2-3, with D hard to call. Trimming removed 2 bases from V and 1 base from J, with 4 bases in between. The length of the CDR3 is 13 residues. Germline loops: CDR1 MNHEY, CDR2 SVGAGI. The CDR3 spells CASSYGGTDTQYF. Written as DNA, the CDR3 is TGTGCCAGCAGTTACGGGGGCACAGATACGCAGTATTTT.

The chain combines TRBV28 with TRBJ1-4; D possibly corresponds to TRBD1 (6 bases). Trimming left V 2 bases short and J 13 bases short, with 17 bases between. There are 14 residues in the CDR3. The germline CDR1 and CDR2 sequences are MDHEN and SYDVKM. CDR3 amino acids: CASSLGNSGQLLFF. In nucleotides, the CDR3 is TGTGCCAGCAGTTTAGGGAATTCAGGACAGCTACTGTTTTTT.

V is TRBV7-3 and J is TRBJ2-7; D may be TRBD2 (6 bases). Per the germline V gene, CDR1 is SGHTA and CDR2 is FQGTGA. Trimming removed 2 bases from V and 6 bases from J, with 14 bases in between. This CDR3 is built from 14 residues. The CDR3 coding sequence is TGTGCCAGCAGCTTAGCCGGGAGTCGGCGCGAGCAGTACGTC. It is translated as CASSLAGSRREQYV.

V gene TRBV2 combines with J gene TRBJ1-1; 9 bases match TRBD1. Germline CDR1 reads SNHLY; CDR2 reads FYNNEI. This CDR3 comprises 13 residues. V dropped 6 bases and J dropped 8; count of bases not matched to a gene: 7. The CDR3 sequence: CASSSGQGPEAFF. The CDR3 coding sequence is TGTGCCAGCAGCTCGGGACAGGGACCCGAAGCTTTCTTT.